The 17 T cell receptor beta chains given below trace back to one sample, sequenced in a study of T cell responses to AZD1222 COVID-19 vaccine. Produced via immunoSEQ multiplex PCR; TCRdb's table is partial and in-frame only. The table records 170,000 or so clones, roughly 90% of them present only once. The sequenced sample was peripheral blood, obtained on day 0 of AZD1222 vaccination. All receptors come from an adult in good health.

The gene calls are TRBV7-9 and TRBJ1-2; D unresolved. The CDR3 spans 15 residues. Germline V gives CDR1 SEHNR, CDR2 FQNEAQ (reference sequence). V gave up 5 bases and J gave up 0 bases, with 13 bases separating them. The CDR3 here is CASSPPAGANYGYTF. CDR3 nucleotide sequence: TGTGCCAGCAGCCCCCCCGCGGGTGCTAACTATGGCTACACCTTC. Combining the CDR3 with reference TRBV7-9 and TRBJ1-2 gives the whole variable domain DTGVSQNPRHKITKRGQNVTFRCDPISEHNRLYWYRQTLGQGPEFLTYFQNEAQLEKSRLLSDRFSAERPKGSFSTLEIQRTEQGDSAMYLCASSPPAGANYGYTFGSGTRLTVV.

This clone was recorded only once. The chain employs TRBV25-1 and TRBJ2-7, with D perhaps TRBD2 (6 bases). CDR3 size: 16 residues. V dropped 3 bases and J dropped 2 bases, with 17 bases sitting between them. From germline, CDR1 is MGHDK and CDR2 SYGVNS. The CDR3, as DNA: TGTGCCAGCAGTGATTTTCCGGGCGGGATAACCTACGAGCAGTACTTC. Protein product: CASSDFPGGITYEQYF.

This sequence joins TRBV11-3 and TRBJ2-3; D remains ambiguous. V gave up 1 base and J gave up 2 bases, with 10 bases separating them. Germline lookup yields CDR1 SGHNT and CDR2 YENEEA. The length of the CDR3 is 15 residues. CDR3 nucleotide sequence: TGTGCCAGCAGCTTAGGGGGTTTGGACACAGATACGCAGTATTTT. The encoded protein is CASSLGGLDTDTQYF.

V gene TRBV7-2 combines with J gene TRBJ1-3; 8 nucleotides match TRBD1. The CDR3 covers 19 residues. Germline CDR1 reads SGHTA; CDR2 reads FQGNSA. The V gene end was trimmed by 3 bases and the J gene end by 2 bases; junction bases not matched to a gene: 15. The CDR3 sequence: CASSFFGPETGVTGNTIYF. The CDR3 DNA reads TGTGCCAGCAGCTTTTTTGGACCCGAGACAGGGGTGACTGGAAACACCATATATTTT.

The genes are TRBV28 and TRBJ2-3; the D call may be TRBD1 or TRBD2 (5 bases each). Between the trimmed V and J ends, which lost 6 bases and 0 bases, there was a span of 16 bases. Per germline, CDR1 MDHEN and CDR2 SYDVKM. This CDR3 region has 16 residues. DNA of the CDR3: TGTGCCAGCAGCCCCCTGCCGGGACGGAGCACAGATACGCAGTATTTT. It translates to CASSPLPGRSTDTQYF. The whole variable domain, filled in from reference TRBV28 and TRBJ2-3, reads DVKVTQSSRYLVKRTGEKVFLECVQDMDHENMFWYRQDPGLGLRLIYFSYDVKMKEKGDIPEGYSVSREKKERFSLILESASTNQTSMYLCASSPLPGRSTDTQYFGPGTRLTVL.

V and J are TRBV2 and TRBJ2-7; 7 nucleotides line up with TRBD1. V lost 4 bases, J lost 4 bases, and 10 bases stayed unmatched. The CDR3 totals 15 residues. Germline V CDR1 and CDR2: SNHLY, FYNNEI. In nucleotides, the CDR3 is TGTGCCAGCAGTGTGGAAGGCAGGGGGTCTTACGAGCAGTACTTC. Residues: CASSVEGRGSYEQYF.

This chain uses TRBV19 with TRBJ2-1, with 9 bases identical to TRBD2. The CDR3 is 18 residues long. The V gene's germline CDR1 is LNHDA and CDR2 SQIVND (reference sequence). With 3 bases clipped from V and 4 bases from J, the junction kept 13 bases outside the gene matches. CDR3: CASSMTSGGWIRYNEQFF. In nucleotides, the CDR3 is TGTGCCAGTAGTATGACTAGCGGAGGATGGATTCGGTACAATGAGCAGTTCTTC. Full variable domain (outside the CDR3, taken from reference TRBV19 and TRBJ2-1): DGGITQSPKYLFRKEGQNVTLSCEQNLNHDAMYWYRQDPGQGLRLIYYSQIVNDFQKGDIAEGYSVSREKKESFPLTVTSAQKNPTAFYLCASSMTSGGWIRYNEQFFGPGTRLTVL.

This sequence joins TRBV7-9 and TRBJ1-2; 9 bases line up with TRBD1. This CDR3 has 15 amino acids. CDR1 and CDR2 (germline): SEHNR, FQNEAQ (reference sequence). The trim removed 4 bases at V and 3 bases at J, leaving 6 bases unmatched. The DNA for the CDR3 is TGTGCCAGCAGCTCGACAGGGGGGTTTTACTATGGCTACACCTTC. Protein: CASSSTGGFYYGYTF.

For the CDR3, the DNA is TGTGCCACCAGTGATCTATTTCGGGCAGAGGGCACCGGGGAGCTGTTTTTT. Protein: CATSDLFRAEGTGELFF. The chain recombines TRBV24-1 with TRBJ2-2; maybe TRBD2 (5 bases). With 3 bases removed from V and 4 bases from J, the gap between germline ends came to 17 bases. From germline, CDR1 is KGHDR and CDR2 SFDVKD. There are 17 residues in the CDR3.

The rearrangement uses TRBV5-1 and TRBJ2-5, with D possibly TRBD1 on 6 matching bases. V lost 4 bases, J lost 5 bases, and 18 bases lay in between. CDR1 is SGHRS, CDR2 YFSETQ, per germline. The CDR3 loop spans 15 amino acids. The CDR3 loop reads CASSVSSGQLETQYF. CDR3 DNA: TGCGCCAGCAGCGTCTCCTCTGGACAGTTGGAGACCCAGTACTTC.

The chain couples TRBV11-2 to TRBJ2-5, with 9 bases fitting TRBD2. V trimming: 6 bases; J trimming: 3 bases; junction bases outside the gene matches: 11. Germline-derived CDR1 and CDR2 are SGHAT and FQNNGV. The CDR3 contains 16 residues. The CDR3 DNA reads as TGTGCCAGCAGGCAGAGGGAAGTAGCGGGGGAAGAGACCCAGTACTTC. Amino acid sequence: CASRQREVAGEETQYF.

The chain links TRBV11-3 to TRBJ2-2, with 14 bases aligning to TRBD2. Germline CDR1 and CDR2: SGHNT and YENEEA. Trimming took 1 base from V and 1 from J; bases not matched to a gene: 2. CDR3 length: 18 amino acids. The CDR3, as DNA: TGTGCCAGCAGCTTAGGACTAGCGGGAGGGCTGAACACCGGGGAGCTGTTTTTT. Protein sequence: CASSLGLAGGLNTGELFF.

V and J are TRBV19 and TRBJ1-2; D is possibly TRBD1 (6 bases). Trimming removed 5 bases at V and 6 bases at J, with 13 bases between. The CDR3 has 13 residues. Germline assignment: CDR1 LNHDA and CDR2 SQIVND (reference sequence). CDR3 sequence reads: CASSSTPGDGYTF. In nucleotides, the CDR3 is TGTGCCAGTAGTTCCACACCAGGGGATGGCTACACCTTC.

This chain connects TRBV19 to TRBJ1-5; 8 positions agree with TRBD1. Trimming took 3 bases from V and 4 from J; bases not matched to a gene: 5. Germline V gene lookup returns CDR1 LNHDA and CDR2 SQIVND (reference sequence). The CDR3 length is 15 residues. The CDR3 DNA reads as TGTGCCAGTAGTATCTCAGGGGGCTCAAATCAGCCCCAGCATTTT. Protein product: CASSISGGSNQPQHF. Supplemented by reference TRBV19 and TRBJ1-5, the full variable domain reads DGGITQSPKYLFRKEGQNVTLSCEQNLNHDAMYWYRQDPGQGLRLIYYSQIVNDFQKGDIAEGYSVSREKKESFPLTVTSAQKNPTAFYLCASSISGGSNQPQHFGDGTRLSIL.

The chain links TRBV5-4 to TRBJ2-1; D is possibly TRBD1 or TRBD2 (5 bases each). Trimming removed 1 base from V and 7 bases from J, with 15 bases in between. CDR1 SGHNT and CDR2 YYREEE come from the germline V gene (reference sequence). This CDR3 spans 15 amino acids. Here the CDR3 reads CASSLHAFGGNEQFF. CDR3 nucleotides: TGTGCCAGCAGCTTGCACGCCTTTGGGGGAAATGAGCAGTTCTTC.

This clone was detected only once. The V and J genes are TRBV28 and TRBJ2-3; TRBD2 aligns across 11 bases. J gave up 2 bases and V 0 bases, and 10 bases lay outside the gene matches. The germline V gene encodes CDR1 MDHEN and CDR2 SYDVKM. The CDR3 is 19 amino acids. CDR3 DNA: TGTGCCAGCAGTTTATGGGGGATAGCGGGAGGGCGGGACACAGATACGCAGTATTTT. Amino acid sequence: CASSLWGIAGGRDTDTQYF.

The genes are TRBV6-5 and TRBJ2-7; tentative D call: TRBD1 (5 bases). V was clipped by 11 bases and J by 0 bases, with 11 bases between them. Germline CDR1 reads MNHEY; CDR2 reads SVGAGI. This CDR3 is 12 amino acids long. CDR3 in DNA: TGTGCCGGACAAGACAGCTCCTACGAGCAGTACTTC. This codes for CAGQDSSYEQYF.